This TCR beta chain was captured in a study of blood T cell repertoires in COVID-19. Study background: Samples representing acute and convalescent COVID-19 were sourced from the United States, Italy and Spain. T cells, B-cell-depleted T cells, or PBMCs provided the cDNA or gDNA that served as material.

TCRdb's table, derived via immunoSEQ multiplex PCR, lists solely in-frame clones and lacks some. The sample includes about 170,000 clones, over 65% of them seen just once. Germline V gene sequence: CDR1 SNHLY, CDR2 FYNNEI. CDR3 size: 15 residues. V lost 6 bases, J lost 6 bases, and 6 bases stayed unmatched. Enrollees, roughly 18 to 95 years old, lived in about two dozen US areas. Cohort placement rested on clinical history that participants reported themselves. Material for sequencing was PBMCs or T cells enriched from blood (not recorded which). The sequence was obtained from a woman aged 50 to 60 who had recovered from COVID-19. V gene TRBV2 combines with J gene TRBJ2-2; 11 bases line up with TRBD2. The CDR3 bases are TGTGCCAGCAGGGTCGGACTAGCGGGCTCCGGGGAGCTGTTTTTT. This encodes CASRVGLAGSGELFF.